The rows below give T cell receptor beta chains drawn from one sample of a study of CD8 T cells in Susac syndrome. MiXCR was run by TCRdb on the immunoSEQ multiplex PCR reads, yielding one entry per CDR3 protein. The table shows some 120,000 distinct CDR3 sequences, with around 94% occurring only once. What was sequenced was CD4+ T cells from PBMCs. These receptors were obtained from a human donor in good health. Both conserved end residues are part of each CDR3. D genes are given only for firm matches. Not all rows give a size; the values are once, few, many and, for expanded clones, a class.

D gene	V gene	clone size	J gene	CDR3 DNA	CDR3 protein
TRBD1	TRBV7-2	NA	TRBJ1-2	TGTGCCAGCAGCTACCGGGACAGGGGCCGTCCTAACTATGGCTACACCTTC	CASSYRDRGRPNYGYTF
TRBD2	TRBV5-1	NA	TRBJ2-1	TGCGCCAGCAGAATCACTAGCGGGAGTCTTTCCTACAATGAGCAGTTCTTC	CASRITSGSLSYNEQFF
NA	TRBV19	NA	TRBJ2-7	TGTGCCAGTAGCCGGACTGTCCCCATGGCGGGAGAGCAGTACTTC	CASSRTVPMAGEQYF
NA	TRBV9	once	TRBJ2-1	TGTGCCAGCAGCGTCCGGGACGTCTCCTACAATGAGCAGTTCTTC	CASSVRDVSYNEQFF
NA	TRBV7-9	NA	TRBJ2-5	TGTGCCAGCAGTCGAGGAGCAGGGCAAGAGACCCAGTACTTC	CASSRGAGQETQYF
NA	TRBV12-3/TRBV12-4	NA	TRBJ2-7	TGTGCCAGCAGTCCAGACGACAGACGTCAGTACTTC	CASSPDDRRQYF
TRBD1	TRBV7-2	NA	TRBJ1-2	TGTGCCAGCAGCTTAGAACACAGGGGGGGAGGAGGCTACACCTTC	CASSLEHRGGGGYTF
TRBD1	TRBV12-3/TRBV12-4	NA	TRBJ2-5	TGTGCCAGCAGTTTTAGGACAGGGGGACTCCGAGAGACCCAGTACTTC	CASSFRTGGLRETQYF
NA	TRBV28	NA	TRBJ2-1	TGTGCCAGCAGTTTGTCTGATGAGCAGTTCTTC	CASSLSDEQFF
NA	TRBV29-1	NA	TRBJ1-1	TGCAGCGCCGGAGACAGGACGAACACTGAAGCTTTCTTT	CSAGDRTNTEAFF
TRBD1	TRBV5-6	once	TRBJ1-1	TGTGCCAGCAGCTTGGCTTTTGGACAGGAGTCACGGACTGAAGCTTTCTTT	CASSLAFGQESRTEAFF
NA	TRBV18	NA	TRBJ2-5	TGTGCCAGCTCACCATCGAGTAACAGCCTACAAGAGACCCAGTACTTC	CASSPSSNSLQETQYF
NA	TRBV18	NA	TRBJ2-2	TGTGCCAGCTCGGCGACTAACCCCGCGAACACCGGGGAGCTGTTTTTT	CASSATNPANTGELFF
NA	TRBV5-1	NA	TRBJ1-1	TGCGCCAGCACGCAGGGAGAGTACACTGAAGCTTTCTTT	CASTQGEYTEAFF
NA	TRBV10-3	NA	TRBJ2-3	TGTGCCATCAGAGGAAATCCCCCCCTTCATACGCAGTATTTT	CAIRGNPPLHTQYF
NA	TRBV10-2	NA	TRBJ2-5	TGCGCCACCCGGAAGGACGTTGCACAAGAGACCCAGTACTTC	CATRKDVAQETQYF
NA	TRBV27	NA	TRBJ1-1	TGTGCCAGCAGTTTATATTCGGGGGGGGCTGAAGCTTTCTTT	CASSLYSGGAEAFF
NA	TRBV7-2	NA	TRBJ2-5	TGTGCCAGCAGCTTGACCCACCAAGAGACCCAGTACTTC	CASSLTHQETQYF
NA	TRBV3-1	NA	TRBJ1-3	TGTGCCAGCAGCCAAGATCCCGGGACTGGCTTACATTTT	CASSQDPGTGLHF
NA	TRBV6-6	NA	TRBJ2-7	TGTGCCAGCAATTCCCTCAGGGATCCCTACGAGCAGTACTTC	CASNSLRDPYEQYF
NA	TRBV7-2	NA	TRBJ1-2	TGTGCCAGCAGCTTATCATCGGGACCTACCGACAGGCTGTATGGCTACACCTTC	CASSLSSGPTDRLYGYTF
NA	TRBV19	NA	TRBJ2-5	TGTGCCAGTAGTATAGGCTTGGAAGAAGAGACCCAGTACTTC	CASSIGLEEETQYF
NA	TRBV4-1	NA	TRBJ1-2	TGCGCCAGCAATAGAAGGGGGGGCGATGGCTACACCTTC	CASNRRGGDGYTF